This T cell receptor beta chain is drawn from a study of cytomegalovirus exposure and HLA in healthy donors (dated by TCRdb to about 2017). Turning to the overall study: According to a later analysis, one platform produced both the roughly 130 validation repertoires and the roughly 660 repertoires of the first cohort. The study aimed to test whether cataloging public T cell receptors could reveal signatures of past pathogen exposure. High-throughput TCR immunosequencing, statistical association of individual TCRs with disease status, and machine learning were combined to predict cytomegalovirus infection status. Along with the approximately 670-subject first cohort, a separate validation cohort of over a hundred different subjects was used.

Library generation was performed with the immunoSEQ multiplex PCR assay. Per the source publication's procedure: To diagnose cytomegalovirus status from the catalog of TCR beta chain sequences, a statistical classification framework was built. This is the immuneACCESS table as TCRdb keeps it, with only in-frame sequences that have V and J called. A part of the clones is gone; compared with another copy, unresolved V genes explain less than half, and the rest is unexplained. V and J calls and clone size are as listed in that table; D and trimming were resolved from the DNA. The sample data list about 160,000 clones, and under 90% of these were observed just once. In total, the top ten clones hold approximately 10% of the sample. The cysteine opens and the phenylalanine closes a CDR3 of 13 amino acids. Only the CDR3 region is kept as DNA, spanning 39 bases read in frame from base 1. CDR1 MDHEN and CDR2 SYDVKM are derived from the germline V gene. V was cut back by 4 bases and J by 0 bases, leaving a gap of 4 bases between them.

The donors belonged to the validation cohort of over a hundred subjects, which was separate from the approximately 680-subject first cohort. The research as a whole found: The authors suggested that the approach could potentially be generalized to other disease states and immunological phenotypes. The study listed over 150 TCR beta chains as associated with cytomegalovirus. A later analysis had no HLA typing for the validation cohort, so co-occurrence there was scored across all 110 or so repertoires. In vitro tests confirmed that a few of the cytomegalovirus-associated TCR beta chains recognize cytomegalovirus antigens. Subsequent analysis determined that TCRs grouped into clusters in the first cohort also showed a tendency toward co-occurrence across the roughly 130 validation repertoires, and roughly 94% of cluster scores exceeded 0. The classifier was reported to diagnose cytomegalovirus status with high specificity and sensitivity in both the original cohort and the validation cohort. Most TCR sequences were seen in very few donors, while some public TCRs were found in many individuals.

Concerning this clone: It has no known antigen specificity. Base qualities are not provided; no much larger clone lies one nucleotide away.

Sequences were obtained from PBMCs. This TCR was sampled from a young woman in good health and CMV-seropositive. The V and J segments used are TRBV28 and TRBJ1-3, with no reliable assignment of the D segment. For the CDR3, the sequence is CASSYSSGNTIYF. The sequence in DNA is TGTGCCAGCAGTTACAGCTCTGGAAACACCATATATTTT.